One sample yielded the 20 T cell receptor beta chains listed below, sequenced in a study of T-cell memory formation after mild COVID-19. One entry per CDR3 protein results from TCRdb running MiXCR on the 5' RACE reads. The sample has 120,000 to 150,000 distinct CDR3 sequences, 19% seen once; the top ten hold about 2.3%. Source material: PBMCs or a T cell subset sorted from them (not recorded which). These receptor sequences come from an adult woman who had mild COVID-19 (a few samples of this study predate the infection). Cell type and time point are not known.

There are a few counts of this clonotype. This sequence joins TRBV4-1 and TRBJ2-3, with 8 bases identical to TRBD2. This CDR3 has 14 amino acids. J lost 4 bases, V lost 4 bases, and 4 bases had no gene match. CDR1 is MGHRA and CDR2 is YSYEKL in the germline V gene. This CDR3 is CASSRRGGADTQYF. The CDR3 DNA reads as TGCGCCAGCAGCCGTCGGGGGGGGGCAGATACGCAGTATTTT.

This clonotype was detected a few times. This chain joins TRBV7-2 and TRBJ2-5; 7 bases fit TRBD2. This CDR3 is built from 14 residues. CDR1 SGHTA and CDR2 FQGNSA come from the germline V gene. The trim removed 3 bases at V and 3 bases at J, leaving 4 bases unmatched. The CDR3 sequence is CASSFIGGKETQYF. Written as DNA, the CDR3 is TGTGCCAGCAGCTTTATCGGGGGGAAAGAGACCCAGTACTTC.

This clonotype was detected ten times or more. The CDR3, as DNA: TGTGCCATCAGTACGGGACAGGGCGTCCAAGAGACCCAGTACTTC. Translated: CAISTGQGVQETQYF. The chain combines TRBV10-3 with TRBJ2-5; 9 nucleotides agree with TRBD1. The CDR3 length is 15 residues. Germline CDR1 and CDR2: ENHRY and SYGVKD. The V and J ends lost 5 bases and 1 base, in that order; junction bases with no gene match: 5.

The V call is TRBV7-2, the J call TRBJ2-1, with 8 bases matching TRBD1. Germline loops: CDR1 SGHTA, CDR2 FQGNSA. This CDR3 contains 14 residues. V was clipped by 11 bases and J by 9 bases; unmatched bases: 15. In DNA, the CDR3 is TGTGCCTCTTGGACAGGGAGAGGCAATGGTGAGCAGTTCTTC. It yields the protein CASWTGRGNGEQFF. Full variable domain (outside the CDR3, taken from reference TRBV7-2 and TRBJ2-1): GAGVSQSPSNKVTEKGKDVELRCDPISGHTALYWYRQSLGQGLEFLIYFQGNSAPDKSGLPSDRFSAERTGGSVSTLTIQRTQQEDSAVYLCASWTGRGNGEQFFGPGTRLTVL.

This chain joins TRBV20-1 and TRBJ1-3, with TRBD1 matching over 7 bases. The germline V gene has CDR1 DFQATT and CDR2 SNEGSKA (reference sequence). J gave up 0 bases and V 7 bases, and 3 bases lay outside the gene matches. The CDR3 extends over 13 amino acids. The CDR3 here is CSGRQGSGNTIYF. DNA for the CDR3: TGCAGTGGGAGACAGGGCTCTGGAAACACCATATATTTT.

The rearrangement uses TRBV4-2 and TRBJ2-4, with TRBD2 identical over 12 bases. This CDR3 is built from 16 residues. Germline CDR1 and CDR2: LGHNA and YNFKEQ. Trimming at V came to 0 bases and at J to 6 bases, leaving 3 bases not matched to a gene. CDR3 sequence: CASSQDRTSGINIQYF. The CDR3, as DNA: TGTGCCAGCAGCCAAGACCGGACTAGCGGGATAAACATTCAGTACTTC.

In its sample, this clonotype was seen a few times. V gene TRBV6-6 combines with J gene TRBJ1-2; 7 nucleotides match TRBD1. Trimming at V came to 6 bases and at J to 7 bases, leaving 11 bases not matched to a gene. CDR3 size: 14 residues. Germline V lookup: CDR1 MNHNY, CDR2 SVGAGI (reference sequence). The CDR3 coding sequence is TGTGCCAGCAGCCGACAGGGAGTAGGTGGTGGCTACACCTTC. It codes for CASSRQGVGGGYTF.

This chain joins TRBV27 and TRBJ1-1, with 7 bases lining up with TRBD1. This CDR3 region has 14 residues. Germline loops: CDR1 MNHEY, CDR2 SMNVEV (reference sequence). Trimming cost V 8 bases and J 2 bases; bases outside gene matches: 8. In DNA, the CDR3 is TGTGCCAGCGGCCGCCGGGACAGCAACACTGAAGCTTTCTTT. Amino acid sequence: CASGRRDSNTEAFF.

The chain combines TRBV24-1 with TRBJ2-3, with 8 bases lining up with TRBD1. The germline V gene encodes CDR1 KGHDR and CDR2 SFDVKD. The V segment lost 4 bases and the J segment 0 bases; nucleotides outside the gene matches: 5. This CDR3 has 16 amino acids. The CDR3 nucleotides are TGTGCCACCAGTGACCGCGGACAGGGAAGCACAGATACGCAGTATTTT. Protein sequence: CATSDRGQGSTDTQYF.

This clonotype was seen a few times. The chain joins TRBV5-1 to TRBJ1-4; D is perhaps TRBD1 (5 bases). V gave up 4 bases and J gave up 8 bases, with 15 bases separating them. The V gene's germline CDR1 is SGHRS and CDR2 YFSETQ. The CDR3 totals 14 residues. The CDR3 DNA sequence: TGCGCCAGCAGCGAGGGGACCTCAGGGGAAAAACTGTTTTTT. As protein: CASSEGTSGEKLFF.

The V and J genes are TRBV4-2 and TRBJ2-1; D is unresolved. V was cut by 1 base and J by 0 bases, with 10 bases left in between. This CDR3 region has 16 residues. Germline V lookup: CDR1 LGHNA, CDR2 YNFKEQ. Here the CDR3 reads CASSQALLSSYNEQFF. The CDR3 nucleotides read TGTGCCAGCAGCCAAGCCCTACTGAGCTCCTACAATGAGCAGTTCTTC.

The J gene is TRBJ2-3, the V gene TRBV28, with D perhaps TRBD2 (5 bases). This CDR3 has 14 amino acids. Germline CDR1 and CDR2: MDHEN and SYDVKM. Deletions cut 2 bases from V and 5 bases from J, with 11 bases between. CDR3 nucleotide sequence: TGTGCCAGCAGTTTAGGTCTTCGGGGAGATACGCAGTATTTT. Protein sequence: CASSLGLRGDTQYF.

The chain has TRBV6-1 and TRBJ1-2, with D maybe TRBD1 (6 bases). CDR1 is MNHNS, CDR2 SASEGT, per germline. The CDR3 has 13 residues. Trimming took 6 bases from V and 4 from J, leaving 12 bases between them. For the CDR3, the DNA is TGTGCCAGCAGATTGGACAGCTCCTATGGCTACACCTTC. This sequence encodes CASRLDSSYGYTF.

V usage is TRBV5-1 and J usage is TRBJ2-1, with 10 bases lining up with TRBD2. The CDR3 runs to 18 residues. The trim removed 6 bases at V and 0 bases at J, leaving 12 bases unmatched. CDR1 SGHRS and CDR2 YFSETQ come from the germline V gene. DNA of the CDR3: TGCGCCAGCACAGGGCAGGGATCTAGCGGGAGCTCCTACAATGAGCAGTTCTTC. Translating it yields CASTGQGSSGSSYNEQFF. Together with reference TRBV5-1 and TRBJ2-1, the CDR3 gives the full variable domain: KAGVTQTPRYLIKTRGQQVTLSCSPISGHRSVSWYQQTPGQGLQFLFEYFSETQRNKGNFPGRFSGRQFSNSRSEMNVSTLELGDSALYLCASTGQGSSGSSYNEQFFGPGTRLTVL.

This clonotype was seen many times. The chain has TRBV3-1 and TRBJ1-4; possible D gene TRBD1, 5 bases. CDR1 is LGHDT and CDR2 is YNNKEL in the germline V gene (reference sequence). The CDR3 has 16 amino acids. With 4 bases removed from V and 5 bases from J, the gap between germline ends came to 17 bases. Here the CDR3 DNA reads TGTGCCAGCAGCCCGCAAACTACGGGGCGAAATGAAAAACTGTTTTTT. It encodes CASSPQTTGRNEKLFF.

The chain carries TRBV10-3 and TRBJ2-5; the match to TRBD2 covers 9 bases. This CDR3 comprises 16 residues. Unmatched junction bases numbered 22, after V lost 10 bases and J lost 10 bases. Germline lookup yields CDR1 ENHRY and CDR2 SYGVKD. The CDR3 nucleotides are TGTGCCACTAGGGATACTAGCGGGCCCCCCCGGAAGGGCCAGTACTTC. Residues: CATRDTSGPPRKGQYF.

V gene TRBV10-3 combines with J gene TRBJ2-3, with D possibly matching TRBD2 (6 bases). V lost 11 bases to trimming and J lost 6 bases, with 6 bases between them. This CDR3 region has 9 residues. CDR1 and CDR2 from the germline V gene are ENHRY and SYGVKD. As DNA, the CDR3 is TGTGCCGCGGGGGATACGCAGTATTTT. This encodes CAAGDTQYF.

This clonotype was counted a few times. V and J are TRBV5-1 and TRBJ2-1; TRBD2 matches 11 bases. V shed 2 bases, J shed 13 bases, and the junction held 11 bases outside the gene matches. The germline CDR1 and CDR2 sequences are SGHRS and YFSETQ. The CDR3 runs to 15 residues. CDR3 bases: TGCGCCAGCAGCTTTAAACTAGCGGGAGTAGTTGGCCAGTTCTTC. Translated: CASSFKLAGVVGQFF. Drawing the rest from reference TRBV5-1 and TRBJ2-1, the complete variable domain is KAGVTQTPRYLIKTRGQQVTLSCSPISGHRSVSWYQQTPGQGLQFLFEYFSETQRNKGNFPGRFSGRQFSNSRSEMNVSTLELGDSALYLCASSFKLAGVVGQFFGPGTRLTVL.

Only a few counts were recorded for this clonotype. V and J are TRBV2 and TRBJ2-7, with D maybe TRBD2 (7 bases). CDR3 length equals 14 residues. V shed 11 bases and J shed 6 bases, with 23 bases lying between them. Germline CDR1 is SNHLY and CDR2 is FYNNEI. CDR3 sequence (DNA): TGTGCCGCTAGGTACCGAAGGGAGGGGGGCGAGCAGTACTTC. Residues: CAARYRREGGEQYF.

The sample holds one count of this clonotype. The rearrangement uses TRBV7-2 and TRBJ2-7; 12 bases agree with TRBD2. Germline CDR1 reads SGHTA; CDR2 reads FQGNSA. After removal of 4 bases from V and 1 base from J, the junction contained 2 bases not matched to a gene. This CDR3 contains 15 residues. The CDR3 spells CASSSSGGASYEQYF. In DNA form, the CDR3 reads TGTGCCAGCAGCTCTAGCGGGGGGGCTTCCTACGAGCAGTACTTC.